Listed below are T cell receptor beta chains from one sample, sequenced in a study of T-cell memory formation after mild COVID-19. Each CDR3 protein gets one entry after TCRdb re-called the 5' RACE reads with MiXCR. The table shows 450,000 to 650,000 distinct CDR3 sequences, with less than 25% occurring only once. The sequenced material came from PBMCs or a T cell subset sorted from them (not recorded which). The receptors originated from an adult woman who had mild COVID-19 (a few samples of this study predate the infection). Cell type and time point are not known. Each CDR3 is given with its conserved first and last residue. D genes are given only for firm matches. Clone size is shown for a subset of rows, as once, few, many or a class of expanded clone.

d_call: .
j_call: TRBJ2-1
clone_size: .
cdr3_length: 14
v_call: TRBV14
cdr3_aa: CASSPVGSYNEQFF
cdr3_nt: TGTGCCAGCAGCCCCGTGGGCTCCTACAATGAGCAGTTCTTC

d_call: TRBD1
j_call: TRBJ1-6
clone_size: few
cdr3_length: 13
v_call: TRBV19
cdr3_aa: CASSTQGASPLHF
cdr3_nt: TGTGCCAGTAGTACACAGGGGGCTTCACCCCTCCACTTT

d_call: .
j_call: TRBJ1-5
clone_size: once
cdr3_length: 13
v_call: TRBV2
cdr3_aa: CASNPGEGQPQHF
cdr3_nt: TGTGCCAGCAACCCCGGTGAGGGTCAGCCCCAGCATTTT

d_call: .
j_call: TRBJ2-7
clone_size: .
cdr3_length: 13
v_call: TRBV6-2/TRBV6-3
cdr3_aa: CASKLTGAGEQYF
cdr3_nt: TGTGCCAGCAAGTTGACGGGGGCTGGCGAGCAGTACTTC

d_call: TRBD1
j_call: TRBJ2-4
clone_size: few
cdr3_length: 16
v_call: TRBV20-1
cdr3_aa: CSARDPRQGAKNIQYF
cdr3_nt: TGCAGTGCTAGAGACCCTCGACAGGGGGCCAAAAACATTCAGTACTTC

d_call: TRBD1
j_call: TRBJ1-2
clone_size: .
cdr3_length: 16
v_call: TRBV12-3/TRBV12-4
cdr3_aa: CASSPPGNRGDYGYTF
cdr3_nt: TGTGCCAGCAGTCCCCCGGGGAACAGGGGGGACTATGGCTACACCTTC

d_call: .
j_call: TRBJ2-5
clone_size: .
cdr3_length: 14
v_call: TRBV7-6
cdr3_aa: CASSSRPRVETQYF
cdr3_nt: TGTGCCAGCAGCTCTCGACCCAGGGTCGAGACCCAGTACTTC

d_call: .
j_call: TRBJ1-2
clone_size: few
cdr3_length: 11
v_call: TRBV12-3/TRBV12-4
cdr3_aa: CASRGKLGYTF
cdr3_nt: TGTGCCAGCAGGGGAAAACTAGGCTACACCTTC

d_call: TRBD2
j_call: TRBJ2-7
clone_size: .
cdr3_length: 15
v_call: TRBV7-2
cdr3_aa: CASSSLAGVPYEQYF
cdr3_nt: TGTGCCAGCAGCTCCCTCGCGGGAGTTCCCTACGAGCAGTACTTC

d_call: TRBD1
j_call: TRBJ2-5
clone_size: many
cdr3_length: 15
v_call: TRBV11-2
cdr3_aa: CASSPSSTGLETQYF
cdr3_nt: TGTGCCAGCAGCCCATCATCGACAGGGTTAGAGACCCAGTACTTC

d_call: .
j_call: TRBJ1-1
clone_size: few
cdr3_length: 14
v_call: TRBV11-2
cdr3_aa: CASSLRHQNTEAFF
cdr3_nt: TGTGCCAGCAGTCTGAGACACCAGAACACTGAAGCTTTCTTT

d_call: .
j_call: TRBJ2-2
clone_size: .
cdr3_length: 12
v_call: TRBV29-1
cdr3_aa: CSVEEGYGELFF
cdr3_nt: TGCAGCGTTGAGGAGGGATACGGGGAGCTGTTTTTT

d_call: .
j_call: TRBJ1-6
clone_size: .
cdr3_length: 14
v_call: TRBV7-6
cdr3_aa: CASSLEELDSPLHF
cdr3_nt: TGTGCCAGCAGCTTAGAGGAGTTAGATTCACCCCTCCACTTT

d_call: TRBD2
j_call: TRBJ2-7
clone_size: .
cdr3_length: 15
v_call: TRBV20-1
cdr3_aa: CSARPSSGGSYEQYF
cdr3_nt: TGCAGTGCTAGACCCTCCAGCGGGGGCTCCTACGAGCAGTACTTC

d_call: .
j_call: TRBJ2-2
clone_size: .
cdr3_length: 15
v_call: TRBV3-1
cdr3_aa: CASSHEIQNTGELFF
cdr3_nt: TGTGCCAGCAGCCACGAAATACAGAACACCGGGGAGCTGTTTTTT

d_call: TRBD2
j_call: TRBJ2-1
clone_size: .
cdr3_length: 15
v_call: TRBV20-1
cdr3_aa: CSARDHGGREDEQFF
cdr3_nt: TGCAGTGCTAGAGATCACGGCGGGAGGGAGGATGAGCAGTTCTTC

d_call: TRBD2
j_call: TRBJ2-1
clone_size: .
cdr3_length: 16
v_call: TRBV7-8
cdr3_aa: CASSLRPLSGRDEQFF
cdr3_nt: TGTGCCAGCAGCTTAAGACCCCTTAGCGGGAGGGATGAGCAGTTCTTC

d_call: .
j_call: TRBJ2-1
clone_size: .
cdr3_length: 16
v_call: TRBV9
cdr3_aa: CASSVGQGTKTNEQFF
cdr3_nt: TGTGCCAGCAGCGTAGGACAGGGGACTAAAACGAATGAGCAGTTCTTC